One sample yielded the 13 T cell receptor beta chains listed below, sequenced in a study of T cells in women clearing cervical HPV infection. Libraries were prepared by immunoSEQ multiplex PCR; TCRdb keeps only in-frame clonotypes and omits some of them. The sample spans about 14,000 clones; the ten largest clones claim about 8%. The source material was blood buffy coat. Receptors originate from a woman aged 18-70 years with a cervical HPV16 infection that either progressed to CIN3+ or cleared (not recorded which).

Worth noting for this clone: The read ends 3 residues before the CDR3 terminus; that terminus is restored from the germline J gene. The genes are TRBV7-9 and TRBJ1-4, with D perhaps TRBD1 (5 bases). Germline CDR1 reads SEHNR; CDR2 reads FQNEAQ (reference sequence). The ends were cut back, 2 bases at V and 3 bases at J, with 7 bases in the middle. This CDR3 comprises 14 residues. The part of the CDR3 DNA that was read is TGTGCCAGCAGCTTAAGCAGGGCTAATGAAAAA. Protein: CASSLSRANEK. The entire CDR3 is CASSLSRANEKLFF.

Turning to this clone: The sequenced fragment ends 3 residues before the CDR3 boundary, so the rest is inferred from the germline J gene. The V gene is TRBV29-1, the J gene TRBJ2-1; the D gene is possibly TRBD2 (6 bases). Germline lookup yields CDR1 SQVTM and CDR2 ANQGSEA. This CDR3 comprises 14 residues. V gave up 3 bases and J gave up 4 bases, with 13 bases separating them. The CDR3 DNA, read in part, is TGCAGCGTTGATTCGGGGGTCACGTACAATGAG. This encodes CSVDSGVTYNE. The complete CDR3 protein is CSVDSGVTYNEQFF.

The CDR3 DNA, read in part, is TGCAGCGTTGGACATAGTAGCAATCAGCCC. It translates to CSVGHSSNQP. The full CDR3 protein is CSVGHSSNQPQHF. The chain joins TRBV29-1 to TRBJ1-5; D not resolved. Read data end 3 residues before the CDR3 end; the end is taken from the germline J gene. V was trimmed by 4 bases and J by 0 bases, leaving 7 bases between them. Germline lookup yields CDR1 SQVTM and CDR2 ANQGSEA. The CDR3 is 13 amino acids.

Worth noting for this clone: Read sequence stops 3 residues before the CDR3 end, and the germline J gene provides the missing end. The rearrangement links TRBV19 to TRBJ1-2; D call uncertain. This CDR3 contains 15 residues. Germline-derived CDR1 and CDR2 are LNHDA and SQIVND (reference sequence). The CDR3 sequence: CASSITSGSYNDYTF. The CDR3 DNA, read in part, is TGTGCCAGTAGTATTACTAGCGGTTCTTACAATGAC.

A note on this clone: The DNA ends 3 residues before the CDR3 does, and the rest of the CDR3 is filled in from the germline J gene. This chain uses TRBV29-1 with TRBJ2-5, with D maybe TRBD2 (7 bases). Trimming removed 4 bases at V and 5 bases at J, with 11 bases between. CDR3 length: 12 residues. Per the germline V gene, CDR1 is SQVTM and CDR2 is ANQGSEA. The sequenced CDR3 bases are TGCAGCGTTGTAGGGGGAGGGGAGACC. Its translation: CSVVGGGET. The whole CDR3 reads CSVVGGGETQYF.

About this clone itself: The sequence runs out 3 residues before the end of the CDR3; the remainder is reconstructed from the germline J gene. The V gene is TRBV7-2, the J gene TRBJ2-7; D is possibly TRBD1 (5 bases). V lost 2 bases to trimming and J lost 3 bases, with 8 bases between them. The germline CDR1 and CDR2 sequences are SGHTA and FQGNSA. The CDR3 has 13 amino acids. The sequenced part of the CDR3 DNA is TGTGCCAGCAGCTTATCCCAGGGCTACGAG. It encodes CASSLSQGYE. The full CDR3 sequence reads CASSLSQGYEQYF.

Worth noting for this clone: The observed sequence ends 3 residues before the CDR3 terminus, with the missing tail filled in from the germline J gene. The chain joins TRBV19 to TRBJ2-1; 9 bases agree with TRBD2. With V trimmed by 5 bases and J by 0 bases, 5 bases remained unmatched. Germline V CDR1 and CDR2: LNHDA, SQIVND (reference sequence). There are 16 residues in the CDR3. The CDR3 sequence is CASSSGLASSYNEQFF. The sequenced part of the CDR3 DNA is TGTGCCAGTAGTTCCGGACTAGCGAGCTCCTACAATGAG. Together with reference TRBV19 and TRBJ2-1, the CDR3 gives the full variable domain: DGGITQSPKYLFRKEGQNVTLSCEQNLNHDAMYWYRQDPGQGLRLIYYSQIVNDFQKGDIAEGYSVSREKKESFPLTVTSAQKNPTAFYLCASSSGLASSYNEQFFGPGTRLTVL.

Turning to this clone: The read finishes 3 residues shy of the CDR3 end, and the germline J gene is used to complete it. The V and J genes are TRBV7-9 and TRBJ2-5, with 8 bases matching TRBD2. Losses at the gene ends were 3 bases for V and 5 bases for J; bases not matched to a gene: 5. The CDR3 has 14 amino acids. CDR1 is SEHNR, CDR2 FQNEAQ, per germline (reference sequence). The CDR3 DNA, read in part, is TGTGCCAGCAGCTTCCGGGGGGGCGGCGAGACC. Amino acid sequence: CASSFRGGGET. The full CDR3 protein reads CASSFRGGGETQYF. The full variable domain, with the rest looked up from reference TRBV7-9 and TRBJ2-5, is DTGVSQNPRHKITKRGQNVTFRCDPISEHNRLYWYRQTLGQGPEFLTYFQNEAQLEKSRLLSDRFSAERPKGSFSTLEIQRTEQGDSAMYLCASSFRGGGETQYFGPGTRLLVL.

Partial CDR3 DNA: TGCAGTGATGGGGCTAACTATGGT. Translating it yields CSDGANYG. The entire CDR3 protein is CSDGANYGQYF. V is TRBV20-1 and J is TRBJ2-4; a weak D match, TRBD1 (5 bases). Read sequence stops 3 residues before the CDR3 end, and the germline J gene provides the missing end. This CDR3 is built from 11 residues. Per germline, CDR1 DFQATT and CDR2 SNEGSKA (reference sequence).

CDR3: CSVLGTDSYGYTF. The CDR3 bases that were read are TGCAGCGTGCTTGGGACAGATAGTTATGGC. The chain links TRBV29-1 to TRBJ1-2, with 7 nucleotides matching TRBD1. The sequenced fragment ends 3 residues before the CDR3 boundary, so the rest is inferred from the germline J gene. CDR1 is SQVTM and CDR2 is ANQGSEA in the germline V gene. V trimming: 6 bases; J trimming: 5 bases; junction bases outside the gene matches: 9. The CDR3 is 13 residues long.

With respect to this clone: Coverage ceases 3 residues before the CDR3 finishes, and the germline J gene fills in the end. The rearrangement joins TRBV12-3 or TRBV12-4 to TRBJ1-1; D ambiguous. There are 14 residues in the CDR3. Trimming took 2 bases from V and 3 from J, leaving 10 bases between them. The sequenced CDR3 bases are TGTGCCAGCAGTTTAAATCTAAGGGACACTGAA. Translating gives CASSLNLRDTE. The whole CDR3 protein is CASSLNLRDTEAFF.

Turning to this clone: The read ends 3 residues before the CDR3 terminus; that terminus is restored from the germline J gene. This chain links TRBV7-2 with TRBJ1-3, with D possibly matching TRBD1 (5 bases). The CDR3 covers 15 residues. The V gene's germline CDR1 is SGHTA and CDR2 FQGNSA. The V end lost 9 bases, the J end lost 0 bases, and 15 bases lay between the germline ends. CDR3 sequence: CASASGDFSGNTIYF. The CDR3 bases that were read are TGTGCCAGTGCATCGGGGGATTTCTCTGGAAACACC.

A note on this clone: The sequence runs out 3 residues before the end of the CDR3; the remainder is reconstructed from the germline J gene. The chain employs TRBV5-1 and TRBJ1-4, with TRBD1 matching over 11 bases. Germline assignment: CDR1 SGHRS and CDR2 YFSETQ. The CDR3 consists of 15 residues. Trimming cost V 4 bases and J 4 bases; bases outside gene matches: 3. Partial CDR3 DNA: TGCGCCAGCAGCGGCGGGACAGGGGGTAATGAAAAA. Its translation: CASSGGTGGNEK. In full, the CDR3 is CASSGGTGGNEKLFF.